A single sample gave rise to the 25 T cell receptor beta chains below, sequenced in a study of tumor-infiltrating lymphocytes in primary liver carcinoma. Researchers generated TCR beta cDNA from about 0.5 ug of total RNA, relying on a constant-region primer. ARM-PCR was slightly modified, and three nested multiplex PCR rounds with it gave rise to the TCR beta libraries. TRBV1-TRBV30 forward primers paired with a C-beta reverse primer were used in the first two PCR rounds, which ran approximately 10 cycles each. TCRdb recomputed calls from the multiplex PCR reads with MiXCR, one row per CDR3 protein. The data hold approximately 300,000 distinct CDR3 sequences, with around three fifths observed a single time. In addition to blood RNA drawn from unsorted whole blood, germline DNA was extracted. Sequencing used peripheral blood. The receptors were gathered from a middle-aged man with primary liver carcinoma and hepatitis B virus infection.

A note on this clonotype: A much larger clone sits a single nucleotide away, making a read error possible. This chain uses TRBV4-2 with TRBJ1-4; no clear D. This CDR3 is built from 14 residues. V lost 0 bases to trimming and J lost 5 bases, with 7 bases between them. Germline V gene sequence: CDR1 LGHNA, CDR2 YNFKEQ. DNA for the CDR3: TGTGCCAGCAGCCAAGAGGGCAAAAATGAAAAACTGTTTTTT. Protein sequence: CASSQEGKNEKLFF.

About this clonotype: A much larger clone differs by one base, so this may be a read error. The V gene is TRBV6-2 or TRBV6-3, the J gene TRBJ2-4; tentatively, D is TRBD1 or TRBD2 (5 bases each). The germline V gene encodes CDR1 MNHEY and CDR2 SVGEGT. This CDR3 is built from 18 residues. The CDR3 DNA is TGTGCCGTATCAACCGGGACGGATCCGACTCTAGCCAAATACATTCAGTACTTC. The encoded protein is CAVSTGTDPTLAKYIQYF.

Points on this clonotype: One end of the junction is discordant with germline, which a read error may explain. V usage is TRBV29-1 and J usage is TRBJ2-1; TRBD2 matches 11 bases. The V gene's germline CDR1 is SQVTM and CDR2 ANQGSEA. This CDR3 is 14 amino acids long. Here the CDR3 reads CSVSWTSGWDEQIF. The CDR3 DNA is TGCAGCGTCTCCTGGACTAGCGGGTGGGATGAGCAGATCTTC.

The genes are TRBV9 and TRBJ1-1, with unresolved D. V gave up 2 bases and J gave up 1 base, with 12 bases separating them. This CDR3 has 15 amino acids. Germline V gene lookup returns CDR1 SGDLS and CDR2 YYNGEE. The CDR3 protein is CASSVTGRANTEAFF. The CDR3 DNA reads TGTGCCAGCAGCGTCACTGGACGGGCGAACACTGAAGCTTTCTTT.

CDR3 loop: CASSREVPQETQYF. CDR3 nucleotide sequence: TGTGCCAGCAGCCGTGAAGTTCCTCAAGAGACCCAGTACTTC. The gene calls are TRBV11-2 and TRBJ2-5, with D unresolved. Looked up from germline, CDR1 is SGHAT and CDR2 is FQNNGV. The CDR3 is 14 amino acids. V was cut by 5 bases and J by 2 bases, with 12 bases left in between.

V gene TRBV7-9 combines with J gene TRBJ1-2; D remains unclear. Germline V CDR1 and CDR2: SEHNR, FQNEAQ (reference sequence). Trimming took off 8 bases at V and 4 bases at J, with 8 bases between the two ends. CDR3 size: 11 residues. The CDR3 here is CASGPSYGYTF. The CDR3, as DNA: TGTGCCAGCGGCCCCAGCTATGGCTACACCTTC.

As regards this clonotype: A much larger clone sits a single nucleotide away, making a read error possible. The chain recombines TRBV4-3 with TRBJ2-7; no clear D. Per the germline V gene, CDR1 is LGHNA and CDR2 is YSLEER. CDR3 size: 12 residues. This CDR3 reads CAGSHSSYDQYF. The CDR3 DNA sequence: TGCGCCGGCAGCCACAGCTCCTACGATCAGTACTTC.

Regarding this clonotype: A much larger clone lies a single base off, so this may be a read error. V is TRBV6-1 and J is TRBJ2-1; 8 positions agree with TRBD1. Per the germline V gene, CDR1 is MNHNS and CDR2 is SASEGT. The J segment lost 9 bases and the V segment lost 1 base, leaving 5 bases of the junction unmatched. CDR3 size: 14 residues. The CDR3 reads CASSEDRGSGEQFF. CDR3 in DNA: TGTGCCAGCAGTGAAGACAGGGGGAGTGGTGAGCAGTTCTTC.

This rearrangement joins TRBV29-1 to TRBJ2-1; TRBD1 might be the D (6 bases). Germline V CDR1 and CDR2: SQVTM, ANQGSEA. Trimming took off 4 bases at V and 5 bases at J, with 18 bases between the two ends. The CDR3 spans 15 residues. CDR3: CSVGMQGTDDNEQFF. CDR3 nucleotides: TGCAGCGTTGGAATGCAGGGGACGGACGACAATGAGCAGTTCTTC.

This chain uses TRBV4-3 with TRBJ2-3; 8 positions agree with TRBD1. The junction had 8 bases not matched to a gene; V was cut back by 4 bases and J by 2 bases. From germline, CDR1 is LGHNA and CDR2 YSLEER. The CDR3 loop spans 16 amino acids. CDR3 sequence: CASSPFGQGNTDTQYF. Written as DNA, the CDR3 is TGCGCCAGCAGCCCCTTTGGACAGGGAAACACAGATACGCAGTATTTT.

The sample holds many counts of this clonotype. V usage is TRBV29-1 and J usage is TRBJ2-3, with D perhaps TRBD1 (6 bases). This CDR3 region has 12 residues. CDR1 is SQVTM, CDR2 ANQGSEA, per germline. V was pared by 5 bases and J by 5 bases, with 11 bases between. The CDR3 region has the DNA TGCAGCGTTCAGGGGTATCTAGATACGCAGTATTTT. Protein sequence: CSVQGYLDTQYF.

About this clonotype: This may be a read error: a much more frequent sequence differs by one nucleotide. In nucleotides, the CDR3 is TGCAGCGTTGAGACAGGGATCGGGACTGAAGCTTCCTTT. Protein sequence: CSVETGIGTEASF. The V and J genes are TRBV29-1 and TRBJ1-1, with 7 bases matching TRBD1. The CDR3 length is 13 residues. Germline V gene sequence: CDR1 SQVTM, CDR2 ANQGSEA.

This clonotype occurred once. This could be a read error, since a much larger clone is one nucleotide away. The V call is TRBV5-4, the J call TRBJ1-2; possible D gene TRBD1, 6 bases. Per germline, CDR1 SGHNT and CDR2 YYREEE (reference sequence). The CDR3 has 13 amino acids. For the CDR3, the DNA is TGTGCCAGCAGCATGGACAGTAACCATGGCTACACCTTC. Translation: CASSMDSNHGYTF.

This rearrangement joins TRBV6-1 to TRBJ1-5; TRBD1 matches at 10 bases. The last part of the DNA fits TRBJ2-3 better; the J call may be wrong. Germline V gives CDR1 MNHNS, CDR2 SASEGT. The CDR3 is 14 amino acids. This CDR3 reads CASQGQGRHQPQYF. DNA for the CDR3: TGTGCCAGCCAGGGACAGGGGAGGCATCAGCCCCAGTATTTT.

This clonotype occurred once. V gene TRBV5-6 combines with J gene TRBJ1-3, with 7 bases fitting TRBD1. This CDR3 comprises 15 residues. Germline values: CDR1 SGHDT, CDR2 YYEEEE. Germline trimming cut 5 bases from V and 11 bases from J; bases unmatched to any gene: 16. The CDR3 spells CASRPQTGAWNSIYF. For the CDR3, the DNA is TGTGCCAGCAGACCCCAAACAGGGGCTTGGAACTCCATATATTTT.

A word on this clonotype: At one end, the junction sequence differs from germline, possibly due to a read error. The genes are TRBV11-2 and TRBJ2-7; D perhaps matches TRBD1 (5 bases). The CDR3 sequence is 15 residues long. Germline V gene lookup returns CDR1 SGHAT and CDR2 FQNNGV. This CDR3 is CASSLRWTRENEQYF. CDR3 nucleotide sequence: TGTGCCAGCAGTTTACGATGGACAAGGGAAAACGAGCAGTATTTC.

J is TRBJ2-7 and V is TRBV6-2 or TRBV6-3; D is perhaps TRBD1 (5 bases). The germline CDR1 and CDR2 sequences are MNHEY and SVGEGT. Trimming pared 6 bases from V and 2 bases from J, leaving 14 bases between. This CDR3 comprises 14 residues. Here the CDR3 reads CASRGHGFPYEQYF. CDR3 DNA: TGTGCCAGCAGGGGGCACGGGTTCCCCTACGAGCAGTACTTC.

The chain has TRBV2 and TRBJ1-1; D remains unclear. Trimming removed 8 bases at V and 1 base at J, with 14 bases between. CDR3 size: 14 residues. Germline V gives CDR1 SNHLY, CDR2 FYNNEI. The CDR3 DNA reads as TGTGCCAGCCGAGGGAGGCCAAGGAACACTGAAGCTTTCTTT. Its translation: CASRGRPRNTEAFF. Full variable domain (outside the CDR3, taken from reference TRBV2 and TRBJ1-1): EPEVTQTPSHQVTQMGQEVILRCVPISNHLYFYWYRQILGQKVEFLVSFYNNEISEKSEIFDDQFSVERPDGSNFTLKIRSTKLEDSAMYFCASRGRPRNTEAFFGQGTRLTVV.

There are many counts of this clonotype. This rearrangement joins TRBV6-1 to TRBJ2-3, with a possible D match to TRBD2 (6 bases). The germline CDR1 and CDR2 sequences are MNHNS and SASEGT. Trimming cost V 3 bases and J 7 bases, with 14 bases left between them. The CDR3 loop spans 14 amino acids. CDR3 sequence (DNA): TGTGCCAGCAGTGACCTTAGGAGGGGCCATACGCAGTATTTT. Translating gives CASSDLRRGHTQYF.

About this clonotype itself: A much bigger clone sits one base away, suggesting this may be a read error. J is TRBJ1-2 and V is TRBV6-6, with 7 bases aligning to TRBD1. The trim removed 10 bases at V and 7 bases at J, leaving 9 bases unmatched. The CDR3 runs 12 residues. Germline CDR1 MNHNY, CDR2 SVGAGI (reference sequence). The CDR3 loop reads CANNPRGTGYTF. The CDR3, as DNA: TGTGCCAACAACCCCAGGGGGACTGGCTACACCTTC.

Here the CDR3 reads CASSYGLRQAETQYF. DNA of the CDR3: TGTGCCAGCAGTTACGGTTTGCGACAAGCAGAGACCCAGTACTTC. The genes are TRBV6-2 or TRBV6-3 and TRBJ2-5; no definite D call. The CDR3 loop spans 15 amino acids. CDR1 is MNHEY, CDR2 SVGEGT, per germline. Trimming took 2 bases from V and 4 from J, leaving 14 bases between them.

This clonotype was seen only a few times. A single base separates this from a much larger clone, so it may be a read error. J is TRBJ1-2 and V is TRBV30; D gene unclear. CDR3 length: 10 amino acids. Germline V gene data show CDR1 as GTSNPN and CDR2 as SVGIG (reference sequence). In DNA, the CDR3 is TGTGTCGGCCGGGGCTATGGCTACACCTTC. This encodes CVGRGYGYTF.

The chain carries TRBV20-1 and TRBJ2-7; no clear D gene. The CDR3 has 15 residues. Trimming shortened V by 5 bases and J by 1 base, and 18 bases separated the two germline ends. Germline values: CDR1 DFQATT, CDR2 SNEGSKA (reference sequence). The CDR3, as DNA: TGCAGTGCTGGGCCTGCGACGGGTCCTTCCTACGAGCAGTACTTC. It specifies CSAGPATGPSYEQYF.

This chain joins TRBV5-1 and TRBJ2-1; 8 bases are a match to TRBD2. Germline lookup yields CDR1 SGHRS and CDR2 YFSETQ. The CDR3 contains 15 residues. The junction had 6 bases not matched to a gene; V was cut back by 1 base and J by 6 bases. The CDR3 spells CASSLSGGMSNEQFF. The CDR3 DNA follows: TGCGCCAGCAGCTTGAGCGGGGGCATGAGCAATGAGCAGTTCTTC.

About this clonotype itself: At one end, the junction sequence differs from germline, possibly due to a read error. The V gene is TRBV6-5, the J gene TRBJ2-1, with TRBD1 matching over 7 bases. The CDR3 sequence is 14 residues long. The germline V gene has CDR1 MNHEY and CDR2 SVGAGI. The CDR3, as DNA: TGTACCAGCAGGCCTCGACAGGGACACAATGAGCAGTTCTTC. This gives the protein CTSRPRQGHNEQFF.